This T cell receptor beta chain was sequenced in a study of human T cells and chemical hapten exposure. Time point in this sample: patch test 3, about 24 weeks after DPC sensitization. As to treatment: therapeutic diphenylcyclopropenone sensitization with weekly scalp DPC. In TCRdb, the RACE reads were re-called with MiXCR into one record per CDR3 protein. This sample has 210,000 or so distinct CDR3 sequences, with around 23% found just once. The CDR3 is made up of 16 amino acids. Trimming took 4 bases from V and 4 from J; bases not matched to a gene: 5. The V gene's germline CDR1 is SGDLS and CDR2 YYNGEE. As for this clonotype: Its specificity is not known.

The study, taken as a whole, reports: Donors, who had alopecia, may show an immune response that differs from healthy people's.

The chain is built from TRBV9 and TRBJ2-7, with TRBD2 matching over 16 bases. The clonotype comes from a woman aged 40-49 years with alopecia areata. Some clones in this sample may be carry-over from other donors' samples. This specimen consisted of whole blood, obtained in connection with sensitization to the hapten diphenylcyclopropenone (DPC). CDR3 protein: CASSPPGLAGGYEQYF. The CDR3 nucleotides read TGTGCCAGCAGCCCTCCGGGACTAGCGGGAGGGTACGAGCAGTACTTC.